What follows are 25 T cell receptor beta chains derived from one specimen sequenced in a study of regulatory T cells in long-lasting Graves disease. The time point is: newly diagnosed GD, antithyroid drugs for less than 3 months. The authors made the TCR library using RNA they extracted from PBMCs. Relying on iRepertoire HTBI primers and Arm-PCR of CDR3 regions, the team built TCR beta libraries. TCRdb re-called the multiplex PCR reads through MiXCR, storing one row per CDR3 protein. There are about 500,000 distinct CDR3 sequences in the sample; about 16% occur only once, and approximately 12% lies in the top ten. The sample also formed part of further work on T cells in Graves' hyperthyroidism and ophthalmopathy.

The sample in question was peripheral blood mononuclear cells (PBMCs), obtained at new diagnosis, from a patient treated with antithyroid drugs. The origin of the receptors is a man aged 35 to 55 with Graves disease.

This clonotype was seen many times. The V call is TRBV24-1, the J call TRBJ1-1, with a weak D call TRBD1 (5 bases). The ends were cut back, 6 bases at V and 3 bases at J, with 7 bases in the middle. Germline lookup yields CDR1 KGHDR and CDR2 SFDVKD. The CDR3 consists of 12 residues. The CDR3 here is CATSLGDTEAFF. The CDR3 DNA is TGTGCCACCAGTTTGGGGGACACTGAAGCTTTCTTT.

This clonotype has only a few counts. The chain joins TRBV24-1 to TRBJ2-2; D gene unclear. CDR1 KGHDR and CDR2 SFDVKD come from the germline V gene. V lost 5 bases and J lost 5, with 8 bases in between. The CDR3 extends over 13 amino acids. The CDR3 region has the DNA TGTGCCACCAGTGCCCGGGCTACCGGGGAGCTGTTTTTT. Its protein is CATSARATGELFF.

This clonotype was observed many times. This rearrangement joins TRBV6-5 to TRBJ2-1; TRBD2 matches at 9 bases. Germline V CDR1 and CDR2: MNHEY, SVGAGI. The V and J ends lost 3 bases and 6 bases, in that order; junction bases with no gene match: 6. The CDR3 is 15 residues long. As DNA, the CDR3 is TGTGCCAGCAGTTATTCTAGCGGGGTTTCCAATGAGCAGTTCTTC. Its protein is CASSYSSGVSNEQFF.

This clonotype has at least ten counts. CDR3 coding DNA: TGTGCCAGCAGTTTCAGGGGCGTACTCTATGGCTACACCTTC. This codes for CASSFRGVLYGYTF. The rearrangement uses TRBV28 and TRBJ1-2, with D possibly matching TRBD1 (6 bases). Germline loops: CDR1 MDHEN, CDR2 SYDVKM. The V end lost 3 bases, the J end lost 4 bases, and 12 bases lay between the germline ends. The CDR3 sequence is 14 residues long.

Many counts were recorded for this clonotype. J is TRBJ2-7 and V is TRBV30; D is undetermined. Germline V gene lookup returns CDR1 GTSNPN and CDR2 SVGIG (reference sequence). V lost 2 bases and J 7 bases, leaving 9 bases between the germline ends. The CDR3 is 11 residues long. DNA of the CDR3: TGTGCCTGGAGTCGTCTTTGGGAGCAGTACTTC. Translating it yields CAWSRLWEQYF.

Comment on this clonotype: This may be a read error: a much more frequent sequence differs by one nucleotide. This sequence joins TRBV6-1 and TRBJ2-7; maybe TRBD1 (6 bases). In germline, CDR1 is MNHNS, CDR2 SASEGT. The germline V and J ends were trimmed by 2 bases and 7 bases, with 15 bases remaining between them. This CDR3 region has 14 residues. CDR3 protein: CASSELTGMGEQYF. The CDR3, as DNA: TGTGCCAGCAGTGAATTGACAGGCATGGGAGAGCAGTACTTC.

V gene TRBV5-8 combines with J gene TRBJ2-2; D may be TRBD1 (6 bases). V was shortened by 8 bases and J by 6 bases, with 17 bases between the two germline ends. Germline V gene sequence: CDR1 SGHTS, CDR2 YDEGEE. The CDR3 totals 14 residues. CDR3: CARQDRQQAGELFF. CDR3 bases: TGTGCCAGACAGGACAGACAGCAGGCCGGGGAGCTGTTTTTT.

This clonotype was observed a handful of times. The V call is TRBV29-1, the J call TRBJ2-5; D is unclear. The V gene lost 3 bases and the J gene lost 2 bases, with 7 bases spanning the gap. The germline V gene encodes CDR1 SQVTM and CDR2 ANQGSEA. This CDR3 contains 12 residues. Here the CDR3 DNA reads TGCAGCGTTGATTGGGCTCAAGAGACCCAGTACTTC. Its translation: CSVDWAQETQYF. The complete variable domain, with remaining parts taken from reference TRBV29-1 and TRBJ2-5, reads SAVISQKPSRDICQRGTSLTIQCQVDSQVTMMFWYRQQPGQSLTLIATANQGSEATYESGFVIDKFPISRPNLTFSTLTVSNMSPEDSSIYLCSVDWAQETQYFGPGTRLLVL.

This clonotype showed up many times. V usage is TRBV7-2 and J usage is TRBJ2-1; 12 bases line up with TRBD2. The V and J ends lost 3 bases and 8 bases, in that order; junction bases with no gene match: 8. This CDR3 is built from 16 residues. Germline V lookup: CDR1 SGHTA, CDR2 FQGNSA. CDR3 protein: CASSFSLAGGGDEQFF. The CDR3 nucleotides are TGTGCCAGCAGCTTTTCTCTAGCGGGAGGGGGCGATGAGCAGTTCTTC.

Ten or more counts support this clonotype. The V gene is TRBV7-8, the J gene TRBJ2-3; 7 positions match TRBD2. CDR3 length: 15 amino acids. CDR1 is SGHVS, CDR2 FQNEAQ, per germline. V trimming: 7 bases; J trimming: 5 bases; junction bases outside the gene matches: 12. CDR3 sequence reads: CASTGTTRGEDTQYF. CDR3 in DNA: TGTGCCAGCACCGGGACTACCCGAGGGGAAGATACGCAGTATTTT.

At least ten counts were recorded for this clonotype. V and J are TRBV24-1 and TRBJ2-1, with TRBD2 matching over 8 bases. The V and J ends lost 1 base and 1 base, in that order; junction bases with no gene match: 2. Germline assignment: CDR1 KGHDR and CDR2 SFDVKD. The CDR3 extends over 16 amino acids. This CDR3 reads CATSDLAGVSYNEQFF. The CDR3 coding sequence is TGTGCCACCAGTGATTTAGCGGGAGTATCCTACAATGAGCAGTTCTTC.

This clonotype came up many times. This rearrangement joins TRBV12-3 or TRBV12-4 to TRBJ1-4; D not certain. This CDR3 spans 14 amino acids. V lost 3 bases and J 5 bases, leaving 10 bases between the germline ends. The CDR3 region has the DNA TGTGCCAGCAGTTTGACGACCGTGAATGAAAAACTGTTTTTT. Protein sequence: CASSLTTVNEKLFF.

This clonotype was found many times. CDR3 sequence (DNA): TGTGCCAGCAGTTCCTCAACAGGGGCTGAAGCTTTCTTT. This codes for CASSSSTGAEAFF. The V gene is TRBV27, the J gene TRBJ1-1, with 7 bases matching TRBD1. Germline trimming cut 4 bases from V and 6 bases from J; bases unmatched to any gene: 5. This CDR3 spans 13 amino acids. The germline CDR1 and CDR2 sequences are MNHEY and SMNVEV (reference sequence).

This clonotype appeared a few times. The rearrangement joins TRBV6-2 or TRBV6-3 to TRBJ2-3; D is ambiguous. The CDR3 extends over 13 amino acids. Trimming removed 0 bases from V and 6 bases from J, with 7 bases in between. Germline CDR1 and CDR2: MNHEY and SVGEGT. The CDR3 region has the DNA TGTGCCAGCAGTTACTCGTTGAGGGATACGCAGTATTTT. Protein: CASSYSLRDTQYF.

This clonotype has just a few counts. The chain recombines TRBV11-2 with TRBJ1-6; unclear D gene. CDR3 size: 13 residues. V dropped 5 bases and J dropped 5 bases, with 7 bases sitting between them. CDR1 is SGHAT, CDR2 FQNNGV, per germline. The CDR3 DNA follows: TGTGCCAGCAGCCCCAGAAATAATTCACCCCTCCACTTT. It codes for CASSPRNNSPLHF.

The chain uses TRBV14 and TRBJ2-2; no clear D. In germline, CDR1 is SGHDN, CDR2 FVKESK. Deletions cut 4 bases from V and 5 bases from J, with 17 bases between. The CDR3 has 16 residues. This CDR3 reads CASSPDAPSWTGELFF. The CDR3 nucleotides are TGTGCCAGCAGCCCGGACGCGCCCTCGTGGACCGGGGAGCTGTTTTTT.

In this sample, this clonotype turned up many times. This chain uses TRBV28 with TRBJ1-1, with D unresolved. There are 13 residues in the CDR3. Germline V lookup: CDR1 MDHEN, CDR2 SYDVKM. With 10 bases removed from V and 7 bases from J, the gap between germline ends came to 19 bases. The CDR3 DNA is TGTGCCACCGCCCGGGTGGAACACATTGAAGCTTTCTTT. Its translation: CATARVEHIEAFF.

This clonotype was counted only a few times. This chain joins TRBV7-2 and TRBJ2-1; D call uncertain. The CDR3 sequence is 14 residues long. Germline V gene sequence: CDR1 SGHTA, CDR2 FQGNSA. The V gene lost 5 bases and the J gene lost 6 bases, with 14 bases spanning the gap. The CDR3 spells CASSPFFLRNEQFF. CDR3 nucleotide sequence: TGTGCCAGCAGCCCCTTTTTTTTGCGCAATGAGCAGTTCTTC. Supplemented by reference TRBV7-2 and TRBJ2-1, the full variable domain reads GAGVSQSPSNKVTEKGKDVELRCDPISGHTALYWYRQSLGQGLEFLIYFQGNSAPDKSGLPSDRFSAERTGGSVSTLTIQRTQQEDSAVYLCASSPFFLRNEQFFGPGTRLTVL.

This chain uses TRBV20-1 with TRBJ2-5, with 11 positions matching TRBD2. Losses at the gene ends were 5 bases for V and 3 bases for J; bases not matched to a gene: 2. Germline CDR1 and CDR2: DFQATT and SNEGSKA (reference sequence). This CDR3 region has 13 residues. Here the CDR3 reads CSAPGLAEETQYF. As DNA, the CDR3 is TGCAGTGCTCCGGGACTAGCGGAAGAGACCCAGTACTTC.

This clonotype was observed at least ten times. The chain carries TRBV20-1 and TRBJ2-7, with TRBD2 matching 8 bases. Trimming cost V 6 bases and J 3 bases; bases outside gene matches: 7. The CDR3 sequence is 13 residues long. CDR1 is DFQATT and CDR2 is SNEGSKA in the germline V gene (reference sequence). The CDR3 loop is CSAYDSGNYEQYF. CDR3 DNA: TGCAGTGCGTATGATAGCGGGAACTACGAGCAGTACTTC.

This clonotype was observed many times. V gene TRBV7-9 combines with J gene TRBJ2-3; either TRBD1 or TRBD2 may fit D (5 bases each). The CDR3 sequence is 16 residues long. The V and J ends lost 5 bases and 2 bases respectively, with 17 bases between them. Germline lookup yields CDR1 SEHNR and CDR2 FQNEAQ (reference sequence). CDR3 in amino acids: CASSQGEIIYTDTQYF. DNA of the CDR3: TGTGCCAGCAGCCAGGGAGAGATCATATACACAGATACGCAGTATTTT. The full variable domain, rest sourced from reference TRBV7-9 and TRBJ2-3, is DTGVSQNPRHKITKRGQNVTFRCDPISEHNRLYWYRQTLGQGPEFLTYFQNEAQLEKSRLLSDRFSAERPKGSFSTLEIQRTEQGDSAMYLCASSQGEIIYTDTQYFGPGTRLTVL.

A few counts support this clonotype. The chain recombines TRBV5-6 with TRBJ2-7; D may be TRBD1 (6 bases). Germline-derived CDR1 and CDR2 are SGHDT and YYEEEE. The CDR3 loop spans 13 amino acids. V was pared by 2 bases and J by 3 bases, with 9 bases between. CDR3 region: CASSFQGNYEQYF. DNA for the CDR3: TGTGCCAGCAGCTTTCAGGGGAACTACGAGCAGTACTTC.

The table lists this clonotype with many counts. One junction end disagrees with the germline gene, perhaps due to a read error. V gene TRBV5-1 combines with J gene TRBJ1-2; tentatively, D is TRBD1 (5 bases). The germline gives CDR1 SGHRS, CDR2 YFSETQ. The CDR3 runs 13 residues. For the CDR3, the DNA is TGTGCCAGCAGCTTGGGGGTGGACTATGGCTACACCTTC. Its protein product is CASSLGVDYGYTF.

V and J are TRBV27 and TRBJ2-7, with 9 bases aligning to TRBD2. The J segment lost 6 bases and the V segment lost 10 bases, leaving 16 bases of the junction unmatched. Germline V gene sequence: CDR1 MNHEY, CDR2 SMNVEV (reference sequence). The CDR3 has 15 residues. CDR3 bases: TGTGCCACCTTCCCTAGTAGCGGGAGTGGGGGCGAGCAGTACTTC. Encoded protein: CATFPSSGSGGEQYF.

DNA for the CDR3: TGTGCCAGCAGTCGTTCCGGGACTAGCGGCCCACCCACTACGCAGTATTTT. It specifies CASSRSGTSGPPTTQYF. The J gene is TRBJ2-3, the V gene TRBV2; 11 bases match TRBD2. CDR1 is SNHLY and CDR2 is FYNNEI in the germline V gene. This CDR3 has 17 residues. V gave up 5 bases and J gave up 8 bases; unmatched junction bases: 15.